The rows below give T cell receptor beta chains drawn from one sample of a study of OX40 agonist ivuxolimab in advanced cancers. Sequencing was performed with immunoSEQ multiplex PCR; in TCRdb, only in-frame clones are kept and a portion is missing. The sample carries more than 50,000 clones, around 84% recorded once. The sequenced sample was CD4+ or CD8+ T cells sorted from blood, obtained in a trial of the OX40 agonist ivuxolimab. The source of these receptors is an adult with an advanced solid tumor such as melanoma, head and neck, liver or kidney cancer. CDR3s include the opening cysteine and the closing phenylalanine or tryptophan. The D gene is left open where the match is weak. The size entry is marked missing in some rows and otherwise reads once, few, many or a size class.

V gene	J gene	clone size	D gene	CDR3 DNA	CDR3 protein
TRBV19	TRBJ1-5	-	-	TGTGCCAGTAATGACAGGAGTCGGGAACAGCCCCAGCATTTT	CASNDRSREQPQHF
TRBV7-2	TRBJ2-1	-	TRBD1	TGTGCCAGCAGCTTAGGGGACAGGGGAAGGGGGTTCTTC	CASSLGDRGRGFF
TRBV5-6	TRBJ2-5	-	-	TGTGCCAGCAGCTTGGATCTGGGGGCTCAAGAGACCCAGTACTTC	CASSLDLGAQETQYF
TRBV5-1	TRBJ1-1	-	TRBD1	TGCGCCAGCAGGCGGACAGGGTTGAACACTGAAGCTTTCTTT	CASRRTGLNTEAFF
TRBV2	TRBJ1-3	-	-	TGTGCCAGCAGTGAAGCGGAGTTCTCTGGAAACACCATATATTTT	CASSEAEFSGNTIYF
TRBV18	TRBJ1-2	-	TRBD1	TGTGCCAGCTCACCATGGGACAGCAACTATGGCTACACCTTC	CASSPWDSNYGYTF
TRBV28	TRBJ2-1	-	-	TGTGCCAGCAGTTCGGGCAGTGGGCCCCCCAATGAGCAGTTCTTC	CASSSGSGPPNEQFF
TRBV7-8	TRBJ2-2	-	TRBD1	TGTGCCAGCAGCTCAACCCGACGGGACAGGGGGAGCACCGGGGAGCTGTTTTTT	CASSSTRRDRGSTGELFF
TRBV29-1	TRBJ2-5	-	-	TGCAGCGTTGAACTGGTCGTCCTCGCCGGGACCCAGTACTTC	CSVELVVLAGTQYF
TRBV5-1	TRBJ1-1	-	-	TGCGCCAGCAGCACCGGGACGGCGAACACTGAAGCTTTCTTT	CASSTGTANTEAFF
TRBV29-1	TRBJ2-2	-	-	TGCAGCGCGGGGCTAGGAGTCACCGGGGAGCTGTTTTTT	CSAGLGVTGELFF
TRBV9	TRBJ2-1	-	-	TGTGCCAGCAGCGTAGGTGTGGGGGGCCAACCCTACAATGAGCAGTTCTTC	CASSVGVGGQPYNEQFF
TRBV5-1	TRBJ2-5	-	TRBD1	TGCGCCAGCAGCTTGGCCAGGGGGATAGGAGAGACCCAGTACTTC	CASSLARGIGETQYF
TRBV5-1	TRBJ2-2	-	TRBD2	TGCGCCAGCAGAGAAAGCGGGGGAAACACCGGGGAGCTGTTTTTT	CASRESGGNTGELFF
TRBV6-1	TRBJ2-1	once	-	TGTGCCAGCAGTGCTGCGGGAAATGAGCAGTTCTTC	CASSAAGNEQFF
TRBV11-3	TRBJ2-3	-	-	TGTGCCAGCAGCTTCACAGGGACAGATACGCAGTATTTT	CASSFTGTDTQYF